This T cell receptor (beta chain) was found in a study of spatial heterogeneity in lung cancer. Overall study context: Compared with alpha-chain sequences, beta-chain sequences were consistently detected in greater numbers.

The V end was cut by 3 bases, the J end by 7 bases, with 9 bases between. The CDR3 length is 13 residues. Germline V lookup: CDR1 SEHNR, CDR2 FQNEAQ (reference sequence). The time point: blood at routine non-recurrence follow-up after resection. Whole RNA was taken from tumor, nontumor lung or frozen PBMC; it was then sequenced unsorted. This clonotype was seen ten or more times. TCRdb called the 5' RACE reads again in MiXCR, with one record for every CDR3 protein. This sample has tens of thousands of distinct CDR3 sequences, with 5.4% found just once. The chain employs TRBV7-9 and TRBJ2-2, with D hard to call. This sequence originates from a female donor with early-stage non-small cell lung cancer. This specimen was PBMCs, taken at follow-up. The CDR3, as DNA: TGTGCCAGCAGCTTTTTGCAGGACGGGGAGCTGTTTTTT. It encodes CASSFLQDGELFF.